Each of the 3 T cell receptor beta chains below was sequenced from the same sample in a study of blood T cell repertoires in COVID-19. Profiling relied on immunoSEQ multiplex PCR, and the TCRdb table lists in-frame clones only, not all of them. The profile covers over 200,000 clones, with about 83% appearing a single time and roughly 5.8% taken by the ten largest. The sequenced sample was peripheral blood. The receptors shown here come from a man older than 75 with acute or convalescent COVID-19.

The CDR3 spells CASLSTSGGASLGEQFF. CDR3 nucleotide sequence: TGTGCCAGCTTGTCGACTAGCGGGGGGGCTTCGTTGGGCGAGCAGTTCTTC. This chain connects TRBV7-9 to TRBJ2-1, with 14 nucleotides matching TRBD2. The germline gives CDR1 SEHNR, CDR2 FQNEAQ (reference sequence). This CDR3 is built from 17 residues. V shed 8 bases, J shed 10 bases, and the junction held 16 bases outside the gene matches.

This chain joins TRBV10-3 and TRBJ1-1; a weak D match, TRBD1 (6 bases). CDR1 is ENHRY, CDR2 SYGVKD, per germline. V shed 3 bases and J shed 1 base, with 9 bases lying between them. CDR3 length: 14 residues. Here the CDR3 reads CAISEPGENTEAFF. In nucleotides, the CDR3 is TGTGCCATCAGTGAACCAGGGGAGAACACTGAAGCTTTCTTT.

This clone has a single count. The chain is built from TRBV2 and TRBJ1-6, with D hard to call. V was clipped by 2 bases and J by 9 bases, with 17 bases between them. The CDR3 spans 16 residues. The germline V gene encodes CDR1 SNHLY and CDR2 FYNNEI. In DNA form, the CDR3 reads TGTGCCAGCAGTGAAAACATGGTCACAAGTGGTTCACCCCTCCACTTT. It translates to CASSENMVTSGSPLHF. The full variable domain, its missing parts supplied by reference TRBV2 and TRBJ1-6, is EPEVTQTPSHQVTQMGQEVILRCVPISNHLYFYWYRQILGQKVEFLVSFYNNEISEKSEIFDDQFSVERPDGSNFTLKIRSTKLEDSAMYFCASSENMVTSGSPLHFGNGTRLTVT.